A selection of T cell receptor beta chains follows, all from one sample in a study of beta chain features in type 1 diabetes. Generated by immunoSEQ multiplex PCR, the TCRdb table keeps only in-frame clones and is missing some. The sample shows 640,000 or so clones, 11% to 15% of them seen only once. The specimen sequenced was naive CD4+ T cells from blood. The receptors shown here come from a man between 18 and 29 years old with type 1 diabetes. CDR3s include the opening cysteine and the closing phenylalanine or tryptophan. The D gene is left open where the match is weak. Size is stated for part of the rows, as once, few or many counts, or as a class when the clone is expanded.

J: TRBJ2-7
D: .
V: TRBV15
size: .
CDR3: CATSRDRGYYEQYF
DNA: TGTGCCACCAGCAGAGATAGGGGCTACTACGAGCAGTACTTC

J: TRBJ2-7
D: TRBD1
V: TRBV27
size: few
CDR3: CASSLRTGALGVQYF
DNA: TGTGCCAGCAGTCTTCGGACAGGGGCCCTCGGGGTGCAGTACTTC

J: TRBJ1-3
D: .
V: TRBV29-1
size: .
CDR3: CSVESGNTIYF
DNA: TGCAGCGTTGAGAGCGGAAACACCATATATTTT

J: TRBJ1-3
D: .
V: TRBV4-3
size: .
CDR3: CASSQEVGGTTIYF
DNA: TGCGCCAGCAGCCAGGAGGTTGGGGGTACCACCATATATTTT

J: TRBJ1-1
D: .
V: TRBV29-1
size: few
CDR3: CSVHNPGNTEAFF
DNA: TGCAGCGTCCATAACCCGGGGAACACTGAAGCTTTCTTT

J: TRBJ2-7
D: TRBD1
V: TRBV18
size: .
CDR3: CASSSGTGVREQYF
DNA: TGTGCCAGCTCATCCGGGACAGGGGTACGCGAGCAGTACTTC

J: TRBJ1-2
D: .
V: TRBV10-3
size: .
CDR3: CAISESGGGYTF
DNA: TGTGCCATCAGTGAGTCGGGGGGTGGCTACACCTTC

J: TRBJ2-5
D: .
V: TRBV2
size: .
CDR3: CASSEYQETQYF
DNA: TGTGCCAGCAGCGAGTACCAAGAGACCCAGTACTTC

J: TRBJ1-4
D: .
V: TRBV18
size: .
CDR3: CASSFPGNEKLFF
DNA: TGTGCCAGCTCATTCCCGGGAAATGAAAAACTGTTTTTT

J: TRBJ2-7
D: .
V: TRBV20-1
size: few
CDR3: CSARRGHEQYF
DNA: TGCAGTGCTCGTCGAGGGCACGAGCAGTACTTC

J: TRBJ2-2
D: .
V: TRBV18
size: few
CDR3: CASSPPNTGELFF
DNA: TGTGCCAGCTCACCACCAAACACCGGGGAGCTGTTTTTT

J: TRBJ2-2
D: TRBD1
V: TRBV4-3
size: .
CDR3: CASSQDRQGSSTGELFF
DNA: TGCGCCAGCAGCCAAGATAGACAGGGAAGTTCAACCGGGGAGCTGTTTTTT

J: TRBJ2-7
D: .
V: TRBV11-1
size: .
CDR3: CASSQQGRVSYEQYF
DNA: TGTGCCAGCAGCCAGCAGGGACGGGTATCCTACGAGCAGTACTTC

J: TRBJ2-7
D: TRBD1
V: TRBV29-1
size: few
CDR3: CSVGQGSHYEQYF
DNA: TGCAGCGTGGGACAGGGGAGCCACTACGAGCAGTACTTC

J: TRBJ1-5
D: TRBD1
V: TRBV29-1
size: .
CDR3: CSVTTFPGTGGNQPQHF
DNA: TGCAGCGTTACTACTTTCCCCGGGACAGGGGGTAATCAGCCCCAGCATTTT

J: TRBJ2-2
D: TRBD1
V: TRBV2
size: .
CDR3: CASSPDRGTGELFF
DNA: TGTGCCAGCAGTCCTGACAGGGGGACCGGGGAGCTGTTTTTT

J: TRBJ1-2
D: TRBD1
V: TRBV29-1
size: .
CDR3: CSVGQGRDYGYTF
DNA: TGCAGCGTTGGACAGGGCCGAGACTATGGCTACACCTTC

J: TRBJ2-1
D: .
V: TRBV30
size: .
CDR3: CAWRGRDRWGEQFF
DNA: TGTGCCTGGAGGGGACGCGACAGGTGGGGTGAGCAGTTCTTC

J: TRBJ1-6
D: .
V: TRBV9
size: .
CDR3: CASSVEGSPLHF
DNA: TGTGCCAGCAGCGTAGAAGGATCACCCCTCCACTTT

J: TRBJ1-1
D: .
V: TRBV6-5
size: .
CDR3: CASSSRENTEAFF
DNA: TGTGCCAGCAGTTCAAGGGAGAACACTGAAGCTTTCTTT

J: TRBJ2-7
D: .
V: TRBV9
size: few
CDR3: CAGGMGVAYEQYF
DNA: TGTGCCGGAGGCATGGGGGTGGCCTACGAGCAGTACTTC

J: TRBJ1-1
D: .
V: TRBV5-1
size: few
CDR3: CASSLGQTDTEAFF
DNA: TGCGCCAGCAGCTTGGGGCAGACGGACACTGAAGCTTTCTTT

J: TRBJ1-3
D: .
V: TRBV29-1
size: few
CDR3: CSVQGGFSGNTIYF
DNA: TGCAGCGTTCAGGGTGGTTTCTCTGGAAACACCATATATTTT

J: TRBJ2-1
D: TRBD2
V: TRBV30
size: once
CDR3: CAWSQSGLAGYNEQFF
DNA: TGTGCCTGGAGCCAGTCGGGACTAGCGGGGTACAATGAGCAGTTCTTC

J: TRBJ1-2
D: .
V: TRBV30
size: few
CDR3: CAWGGWEGGYGYTF
DNA: TGTGCCTGGGGGGGCTGGGAGGGCGGCTATGGCTACACCTTC

J: TRBJ2-5
D: TRBD1
V: TRBV5-1
size: .
CDR3: CASSAGQGQETQYF
DNA: TGCGCCAGCAGCGCGGGACAGGGGCAAGAGACCCAGTACTTC

J: TRBJ1-2
D: .
V: TRBV19
size: .
CDR3: CASSIWAGLDYGYTF
DNA: TGTGCCAGTAGTATTTGGGCAGGGCTCGACTATGGCTACACCTTC

J: TRBJ2-5
D: .
V: TRBV28
size: .
CDR3: CASRLRSETQYF
DNA: TGTGCCAGCAGACTCCGGTCGGAGACCCAGTACTTC

J: TRBJ2-7
D: TRBD1
V: TRBV28
size: .
CDR3: CASYTGVYEQYF
DNA: TGTGCCAGCTACACAGGGGTTTACGAGCAGTACTTC

J: TRBJ2-7
D: TRBD1
V: TRBV7-9
size: .
CDR3: CASRGQGGDEQYF
DNA: TGTGCCAGCCGGGGACAGGGGGGAGACGAGCAGTACTTC

J: TRBJ1-2
D: .
V: TRBV4-1
size: few
CDR3: CASSQGGTFYGYTF
DNA: TGCGCCAGCAGCCAAGGGGGCACCTTCTATGGCTACACCTTC

J: TRBJ2-2
D: .
V: TRBV5-1
size: once
CDR3: CASGYYTGELFF
DNA: TGCGCCAGCGGGTACTACACCGGGGAGCTGTTTTTT

J: TRBJ2-7
D: .
V: TRBV30
size: .
CDR3: CAWDIDTRSSYEQYF
DNA: TGTGCCTGGGATATTGACACGAGGAGCTCCTACGAGCAGTACTTC

J: TRBJ2-7
D: TRBD2
V: TRBV5-1
size: few
CDR3: CASSSTGLAGGAYEQYF
DNA: TGCGCCAGCAGCTCGACCGGACTAGCGGGGGGAGCCTACGAGCAGTACTTC

J: TRBJ2-7
D: TRBD1
V: TRBV6-5
size: .
CDR3: CASSYSGQGYEQYF
DNA: TGTGCCAGCAGTTACTCCGGACAGGGCTACGAGCAGTACTTC

J: TRBJ2-7
D: .
V: TRBV9
size: .
CDR3: CASSVAAQRGEQYF
DNA: TGTGCCAGCAGCGTAGCGGCCCAGCGCGGGGAGCAGTACTTC

J: TRBJ2-7
D: .
V: TRBV25-1
size: .
CDR3: CASSDSGYTYEQYF
DNA: TGTGCCAGCAGTGACAGCGGGTACACCTACGAGCAGTACTTC

J: TRBJ1-2
D: .
V: TRBV6-5
size: few
CDR3: CASSYPGALNGYTF
DNA: TGTGCCAGCAGTTACCCGGGGGCGCTTAATGGCTACACCTTC

J: TRBJ2-3
D: .
V: TRBV29-1
size: .
CDR3: CSGSAPRDTQYF
DNA: TGCAGCGGTAGCGCCCCAAGAGATACGCAGTATTTT

J: TRBJ2-7
D: TRBD1
V: TRBV5-1
size: .
CDR3: CASAPGTGAGEQYF
DNA: TGCGCCAGCGCTCCCGGGACAGGGGCGGGGGAGCAGTACTTC

J: TRBJ1-4
D: .
V: TRBV30
size: .
CDR3: CAWSGTNEKLFF
DNA: TGTGCCTGGAGTGGTACGAATGAAAAACTGTTTTTT

J: TRBJ2-1
D: TRBD2
V: TRBV5-1
size: few
CDR3: CASSTGLAGETQFF
DNA: TGCGCCAGCAGCACGGGACTAGCGGGGGAGACGCAGTTCTTC

J: TRBJ2-2
D: TRBD1
V: TRBV27
size: .
CDR3: CASSLQTQGTGELFF
DNA: TGTGCCAGCAGTTTGCAAACACAGGGGACCGGGGAGCTGTTTTTT

J: TRBJ1-5
D: TRBD1
V: TRBV4-1
size: few
CDR3: CASSPDRVESNQPQHF
DNA: TGCGCCAGCAGCCCGGACAGGGTCGAGAGCAATCAGCCCCAGCATTTT

J: TRBJ2-7
D: .
V: TRBV5-1
size: .
CDR3: CASSPRQASYEQYF
DNA: TGCGCCAGCAGCCCCCGGCAGGCGTCCTACGAGCAGTACTTC

J: TRBJ2-1
D: .
V: TRBV15
size: .
CDR3: CATSRAGFEQFF
DNA: TGTGCCACCAGCAGAGCAGGGTTTGAGCAGTTCTTC

J: TRBJ2-2
D: .
V: TRBV7-6
size: .
CDR3: CASSLLNTGELFF
DNA: TGTGCCAGCAGCTTACTTAACACCGGGGAGCTGTTTTTT

J: TRBJ1-1
D: .
V: TRBV30
size: .
CDR3: CAWSGGDGEAFF
DNA: TGTGCCTGGAGTGGGGGGGATGGAGAAGCTTTCTTT

J: TRBJ2-1
D: TRBD2
V: TRBV29-1
size: few
CDR3: CSVEAIQRGRVSYNEQFF
DNA: TGCAGCGTTGAGGCGATCCAGCGGGGCAGGGTGTCCTACAATGAGCAGTTCTTC

J: TRBJ2-5
D: .
V: TRBV19
size: .
CDR3: CASKSSQGRETQYF
DNA: TGTGCCAGTAAATCGTCCCAGGGTAGAGAGACCCAGTACTTC

J: TRBJ2-6
D: .
V: TRBV15
size: .
CDR3: CATSSGANVLTF
DNA: TGTGCCACCAGCTCTGGGGCCAACGTCCTGACTTTC

J: TRBJ1-6
D: .
V: TRBV28
size: .
CDR3: CASSASNSPLHF
DNA: TGTGCCAGCAGTGCCTCTAATTCACCCCTCCACTTT

J: TRBJ2-3
D: TRBD2
V: TRBV9
size: few
CDR3: CASSVGGGSTDTQYF
DNA: TGTGCCAGCAGCGTAGGGGGAGGGAGCACAGATACGCAGTATTTT

J: TRBJ1-5
D: .
V: TRBV19
size: .
CDR3: CASSTDGFNQPQHF
DNA: TGTGCCAGTAGTACAGACGGATTCAATCAGCCCCAGCATTTT

J: TRBJ2-3
D: .
V: TRBV7-2
size: .
CDR3: CASTGGGAGTDTQYF
DNA: TGTGCCAGCACCGGAGGGGGCGCGGGTACAGATACGCAGTATTTT

J: TRBJ1-5
D: .
V: TRBV30
size: .
CDR3: CAWSVMGRANQPQHF
DNA: TGTGCCTGGAGTGTAATGGGCAGGGCTAATCAGCCCCAGCATTTT

J: TRBJ2-5
D: TRBD2
V: TRBV5-1
size: .
CDR3: CASSLGLAGVQGETQYF
DNA: TGCGCCAGCAGCTTGGGTTTAGCGGGAGTACAGGGAGAGACCCAGTACTTC